This T cell receptor beta chain was identified in a study of radiation and T cells in renal cell carcinoma. Germline loops: CDR1 PRHDT, CDR2 FYEKMQ (reference sequence). This CDR3 is built from 17 residues. Unmatched junction bases numbered 4, after V lost 0 bases and J lost 4 bases. TCRdb's copy holds only in-frame clones and misses some; the assay was immunoSEQ multiplex PCR. The data show roughly 14,000 clones, roughly 50% seen once. Treatment given: treatment-naive control, cytoreductive nephrectomy. This clone ranks as medium-sized. This sample comprised tumor tissue, obtained from a patient whose treatment was nephrectomy without radiotherapy. This TCR derives from a man in his forties or fifties with renal cell carcinoma. J is TRBJ2-1 and V is TRBV13, with TRBD2 matching 12 bases. This chain's CDR3 is CASSLGLAGGFYNEQFF. In DNA, the CDR3 is TGTGCCAGCAGCTTAGGCCTAGCGGGGGGGTTTTACAATGAGCAGTTCTTC.